These 27 T cell receptor beta chains originate from one sample sequenced in a study of Ad26.COV2.S vaccination and SARS-CoV-2 variants. Method: immunoSEQ multiplex PCR; TCRdb's copy keeps in-frame clones and lacks some. The data hold about 350,000 clones, with approximately 90% observed a single time. The sample in question was peripheral blood, obtained after recovery from COVID-19. The source is a human donor who had recovered from COVID-19.

Written as DNA, the CDR3 is TGTGCCAGCAGTTACTCGGAAGTTTCAGTGAATACGCAGTATTTT. The encoded protein is CASSYSEVSVNTQYF. The chain has TRBV6-2 or TRBV6-3 and TRBJ2-3; no reliable D call. V lost 0 bases to trimming and J lost 7 bases, with 14 bases between them. CDR1 MNHEY and CDR2 SVGEGT come from the germline V gene. The CDR3 has 15 amino acids.

The genes are TRBV24-1 and TRBJ2-7, with TRBD1 matching over 8 bases. This CDR3 region has 17 residues. V lost 0 bases to trimming and J lost 5 bases; unmatched junction nucleotides: 11. Germline values: CDR1 KGHDR, CDR2 SFDVKD. CDR3 bases: TGTGCCACCAGTGATTTGCGATTAGTGGACAGGGTCCACGAGCAGTACTTC. It specifies CATSDLRLVDRVHEQYF.

V usage is TRBV10-3 and J usage is TRBJ1-1, with D perhaps TRBD1 (6 bases). Trimming removed 7 bases at V and 9 bases at J, with 9 bases between. CDR1 is ENHRY, CDR2 SYGVKD, per germline. The length of the CDR3 is 10 residues. Here the CDR3 reads CAIIGQQAFF. The CDR3 DNA follows: TGTGCCATCATAGGACAGCAAGCTTTCTTT.

V is TRBV21-1 and J is TRBJ2-2; the table's D call of TRBD2 was not tested on the DNA. TRBV21-1 is described as a pseudogene. This CDR3 has 18 amino acids. As DNA, the CDR3 is TGTGCCAGCAGCAAGCTAGCGGGGGGTATGGTAAACACCGGGGAGCTGTTTTTT. As protein: CASSKLAGGMVNTGELFF.

The chain recombines TRBV10-3 with TRBJ2-1; 7 bases are shared with TRBD1. CDR1 is ENHRY and CDR2 is SYGVKD in the germline V gene. This CDR3 contains 12 residues. Germline trimming cut 5 bases from V and 8 bases from J; bases unmatched to any gene: 3. CDR3 in amino acids: CAISYTGDEQFF. The CDR3, as DNA: TGTGCCATCAGTTACACAGGGGATGAGCAGTTCTTC.

The V and J genes are TRBV7-9 and TRBJ2-7, with 9 positions matching TRBD1. CDR1 and CDR2 from the germline V gene are SEHNR and FQNEAQ (reference sequence). Trimming at V came to 5 bases and at J to 0 bases, leaving 5 bases not matched to a gene. The CDR3 has 15 residues. The CDR3 coding sequence is TGTGCCAGCAGCCCGGACAGGGGATACTCCTACGAGCAGTACTTC. Encoded protein: CASSPDRGYSYEQYF.

This clone showed up just once. This chain links TRBV6-6 with TRBJ2-1; 13 bases are a match to TRBD2. Losses at the gene ends were 7 bases for V and 7 bases for J; bases not matched to a gene: 4. The CDR3 has 14 residues. Germline assignment: CDR1 MNHNY and CDR2 SVGAGI (reference sequence). The CDR3 nucleotides read TGTGCCAGCACACTAGCGGGGGGGCAAAATGAGCAGTTCTTC. It encodes CASTLAGGQNEQFF.

This clone has a handful of counts. J is TRBJ1-5 and V is TRBV6-5; possibly TRBD1 for D (5 bases). CDR1 and CDR2 (germline): MNHEY, SVGAGI. This CDR3 comprises 15 residues. Trimming left V 6 bases short and J 0 bases short, with 12 bases between. CDR3 nucleotide sequence: TGTGCCAGCAGACCGACAGCTCATAGCAATCAGCCCCAGCATTTT. This codes for CASRPTAHSNQPQHF.

The chain is built from TRBV28 and TRBJ1-2, with D perhaps matching TRBD1 (6 bases). Germline CDR1 is MDHEN and CDR2 is SYDVKM. Trimming shortened V by 4 bases and J by 1 base, and 16 bases separated the two germline ends. The CDR3 is made up of 16 amino acids. The CDR3 here is CASSSPGGGDNYGYTF. In nucleotides, the CDR3 is TGTGCCAGCAGTTCACCCGGCGGGGGCGATAACTATGGCTACACCTTC.

This clone was recorded only once. This chain uses TRBV19 with TRBJ1-1, with D uncertain. V lost 5 bases, J lost 0 bases, and 10 bases lay in between. This CDR3 contains 14 residues. Germline values: CDR1 LNHDA, CDR2 SQIVND (reference sequence). CDR3 in DNA: TGTGCCAGTAGTCCCTTAGTGGTGAACACTGAAGCTTTCTTT. As protein: CASSPLVVNTEAFF.

This clone is a singleton in its sample. This chain connects TRBV7-9 to TRBJ2-3; tentatively, D is TRBD1 or TRBD2 (5 bases each). Trimming took 0 bases from V and 6 from J, leaving 10 bases between them. The CDR3 contains 14 residues. The germline gives CDR1 SEHNR, CDR2 FQNEAQ (reference sequence). The DNA for the CDR3 is TGTGCCAGCAGCTTAGCGGGGGACCTGGATACGCAGTATTTT. This translates into CASSLAGDLDTQYF.

The CDR3 DNA reads as TGTGCCAGCAGCGTCAATCCCCGGAGAGGGGGGGATAACACAGATACGCAGTATTTT. Its translation is CASSVNPRRGGDNTDTQYF. V gene TRBV9 combines with J gene TRBJ2-3; a possible D gene is TRBD2 (7 bases). Trimming took 2 bases from V and 2 from J, leaving 24 bases between them. This CDR3 has 19 residues. From germline, CDR1 is SGDLS and CDR2 YYNGEE.

The chain uses TRBV6-4 and TRBJ2-1, with 8 bases identical to TRBD2. V lost 6 bases and J lost 4; bases outside the gene matches: 11. The CDR3 has 16 amino acids. Germline assignment: CDR1 MRHNA and CDR2 SNTAGT. CDR3 loop: CASSSDIAGRYNEQFF. For the CDR3, the DNA is TGTGCCAGCAGCTCTGACATAGCGGGGAGGTACAATGAGCAGTTCTTC.

The chain recombines TRBV9 with TRBJ1-3, with TRBD1 identical over 9 bases. The trim removed 3 bases at V and 2 bases at J, leaving 6 bases unmatched. The CDR3 contains 16 residues. The germline V gene has CDR1 SGDLS and CDR2 YYNGEE. The CDR3 here is CASSAQGARTGNTIYF. The CDR3 nucleotides are TGTGCCAGCAGCGCACAGGGGGCAAGGACTGGAAACACCATATATTTT.

The CDR3 DNA follows: TGTGCCAGCTCACCAGGCACAGATACGCAGTATTTT. Translating gives CASSPGTDTQYF. The chain combines TRBV18 with TRBJ2-3; D is uncertain. The CDR3 totals 12 residues. V gave up 2 bases and J gave up 1 base, with 1 base separating them. Germline loops: CDR1 KGHSH, CDR2 LQKENI.

DNA for the CDR3: TGCGCCAGCAGTGACCTCTTACAGGGGATCAATGAGCAGTTCTTC. Its translation is CASSDLLQGINEQFF. The chain couples TRBV10-1 to TRBJ2-1; 7 bases are shared with TRBD1. Germline-derived CDR1 and CDR2 are WNHNN and SYGVQD (reference sequence). The CDR3 runs 15 residues. Trimming removed 3 bases from V and 6 bases from J; junction bases left unmatched: 8.

The genes are TRBV6-6 and TRBJ1-2; 7 positions match TRBD1. The V gene's germline CDR1 is MNHNY and CDR2 SVGAGI (reference sequence). The ends lost 1 base at V and 3 bases at J; junction bases unmatched: 5. The CDR3 spans 15 residues. In DNA form, the CDR3 reads TGTGCCAGCAGTTACTTTGGGACAGTTGACTATGGCTACACCTTC. It yields the protein CASSYFGTVDYGYTF.

This chain links TRBV7-2 with TRBJ2-7, with a possible D match to TRBD2 (5 bases). CDR3 length: 14 residues. V was trimmed by 3 bases and J by 0 bases, leaving 9 bases between them. The germline V gene has CDR1 SGHTA and CDR2 FQGNSA. CDR3 amino acids: CASSFGVLSYEQYF. CDR3 DNA sequence: TGTGCCAGCAGCTTCGGGGTTCTCTCCTACGAGCAGTACTTC.

The rearrangement uses TRBV5-1 and TRBJ2-7; 8 nucleotides align to TRBD1. This CDR3 has 15 residues. V lost 0 bases, J lost 6 bases, and 8 bases stayed unmatched. Germline assignment: CDR1 SGHRS and CDR2 YFSETQ. CDR3 sequence: CASSLVQGARSEQYF. As DNA, the CDR3 is TGCGCCAGCAGCTTGGTCCAGGGGGCGCGGAGCGAGCAGTACTTC. The variable domain in full, with the rest retrieved from reference TRBV5-1 and TRBJ2-7, is KAGVTQTPRYLIKTRGQQVTLSCSPISGHRSVSWYQQTPGQGLQFLFEYFSETQRNKGNFPGRFSGRQFSNSRSEMNVSTLELGDSALYLCASSLVQGARSEQYFGPGTRLTVT.

This chain joins TRBV5-5 and TRBJ1-2; 9 bases agree with TRBD1. The CDR3 totals 14 residues. Germline trimming cut 2 bases from V and 7 bases from J; bases unmatched to any gene: 6. Germline CDR1 reads SGHKS; CDR2 reads YYEKEE (reference sequence). For the CDR3, the DNA is TGTGCCAGCAGCTTAGGGACAGGGAGTCTTGGCTACACCTTC. Translated: CASSLGTGSLGYTF.

This clone was counted once. This chain links TRBV2 with TRBJ2-1; 10 positions agree with TRBD2. Germline lookup yields CDR1 SNHLY and CDR2 FYNNEI. V lost 4 bases and J lost 9; bases outside the gene matches: 9. This CDR3 contains 15 residues. Here the CDR3 DNA reads TGTGCCAGCAGTGTTAGTAGCGGGGGGAGTATTGAGCAGTTCTTC. Its translation is CASSVSSGGSIEQFF.

This sequence joins TRBV29-1 and TRBJ1-4, with no clear D. Germline CDR1 and CDR2: SQVTM and ANQGSEA. The CDR3 loop spans 14 amino acids. Trimming took off 4 bases at V and 0 bases at J, with 9 bases between the two ends. This CDR3 is CSVGLMATNEKLFF. CDR3 in DNA: TGCAGCGTTGGGTTAATGGCAACTAATGAAAAACTGTTTTTT.

This chain connects TRBV5-6 to TRBJ1-2; TRBD1 is a possible D gene (5 bases). Looked up from germline, CDR1 is SGHDT and CDR2 is YYEEEE. The CDR3 contains 14 residues. V was cut by 4 bases and J by 4 bases, with 14 bases left in between. CDR3 sequence reads: CASSRQGVSYGYTF. In DNA, the CDR3 is TGTGCCAGCAGCCGGCAAGGGGTGAGCTATGGCTACACCTTC.

The V call is TRBV3-1 (or the pseudogene TRBV3-2), the J call TRBJ1-2, with D maybe TRBD1 (6 bases). Looked up from germline, CDR1 is LGHDT and CDR2 is YNNKEL (reference sequence). The CDR3 consists of 15 residues. V lost 0 bases to trimming and J lost 8 bases, with 16 bases between them. The CDR3, as DNA: TGTGCCAGCAGCCAAGATTTGGGGGCCCAGGGGGGCTACACCTTC. Amino acids: CASSQDLGAQGGYTF.

In its sample, this clone was seen a few times. The rearrangement uses TRBV6-2 or TRBV6-3 and TRBJ1-2; TRBD1 agrees at 10 bases. V was pared by 7 bases and J by 4 bases, with 9 bases of the junction left unmatched. CDR1 and CDR2 from the germline V gene are MNHEY and SVGEGT. This CDR3 is built from 15 residues. CDR3 sequence reads: CASTPGQGRSYGYTF. As DNA, the CDR3 is TGTGCCAGCACCCCGGGACAGGGGCGAAGCTATGGCTACACCTTC.

This sequence joins TRBV7-8 and TRBJ1-1; D remains unclear. The V gene's germline CDR1 is SGHVS and CDR2 FQNEAQ. The V gene lost 1 base and the J gene lost 11 bases, with 11 bases spanning the gap. The CDR3 extends over 12 amino acids. Here the CDR3 reads CASSLDPVGAFF. CDR3 sequence (DNA): TGTGCCAGCAGCTTAGATCCGGTAGGGGCTTTCTTT.

Here the CDR3 reads CAITDGTDTQYF. DNA for the CDR3: TGTGCCATCACCGACGGCACAGATACGCAGTATTTT. The rearrangement links TRBV10-3 to TRBJ2-3; D remains unclear. V dropped 7 bases and J dropped 1 base, with 6 bases sitting between them. This CDR3 has 12 residues. Germline V gene sequence: CDR1 ENHRY, CDR2 SYGVKD.